Listed below are T cell receptor beta chains from one sample, sequenced in a study of cytomegalovirus exposure and HLA in healthy donors. Sequencing was performed with immunoSEQ multiplex PCR; in TCRdb, only in-frame clones are kept and a portion is missing. Counted here are about 99,000 clones, around four fifths occurring once; the ten biggest clones make up approximately 1.9%. Material for sequencing was PBMCs. The source of these receptors is a woman between 35 and 50 years old in good health and CMV-seronegative. CDR3s include the opening cysteine and the closing phenylalanine or tryptophan. The order of the fields is D gene, clone size, V gene, J gene, CDR3 protein. D genes are given only for firm matches. Clone sizes are given selectively: once, few, many, or a class where the clone is expanded.

d_call: NA; clone_size: NA; v_call: TRBV28; j_call: TRBJ2-2; cdr3_aa: CASSSITGELFF
d_call: TRBD2; clone_size: once; v_call: TRBV7-9; j_call: TRBJ2-3; cdr3_aa: CASSPSVAGGSDTQYF
d_call: NA; clone_size: NA; v_call: TRBV7-3; j_call: TRBJ2-1; cdr3_aa: CASSLGGVRYNEQFF
d_call: TRBD2; clone_size: NA; v_call: TRBV7-2; j_call: TRBJ2-7; cdr3_aa: CASSSSGGFYEQYF
d_call: NA; clone_size: NA; v_call: TRBV9; j_call: TRBJ1-2; cdr3_aa: CASSVLQGLADGYTF
d_call: NA; clone_size: NA; v_call: TRBV19; j_call: TRBJ1-5; cdr3_aa: CASSIAFRVGNQPQHF
d_call: NA; clone_size: NA; v_call: TRBV7-9; j_call: TRBJ2-1; cdr3_aa: CASSINEQFF
d_call: TRBD2; clone_size: NA; v_call: TRBV28; j_call: TRBJ2-1; cdr3_aa: CASSLPLAGLNNEQFF
d_call: NA; clone_size: NA; v_call: TRBV7-9; j_call: TRBJ2-1; cdr3_aa: CASSLVYLQGRNEQFF
d_call: TRBD1; clone_size: NA; v_call: TRBV9; j_call: TRBJ1-6; cdr3_aa: CASSVGQGASPLHF
d_call: NA; clone_size: NA; v_call: TRBV6-5; j_call: TRBJ2-1; cdr3_aa: CASSYSRDPYNEQFF
d_call: NA; clone_size: NA; v_call: TRBV4-3; j_call: TRBJ1-3; cdr3_aa: CASSQVYGGNTIYF